A selection of T cell receptor beta chains follows, all from one sample in a study of T cell responses to AZD1222 COVID-19 vaccine. Sequencing used immunoSEQ multiplex PCR; TCRdb keeps in-frame clones, though not all of them. The repertoire holds 120,000 or so clones, with around 94% as singletons. Sequencing was performed on peripheral blood, taken on day 0 of AZD1222 vaccination. The receptor set was obtained from an adult in good health. CDR3s include the opening cysteine and the closing phenylalanine or tryptophan. The D gene is left open where the match is weak. A row's size may be missing; if present it is once, few, many or a size class.

TRBV7-2	once	15	TRBJ1-3	NA	TGTGCCAGCAGCTTGGGGGGGCAGAAGGGAAACACCATATATTTT	CASSLGGQKGNTIYF
TRBV9	NA	13	TRBJ2-1	NA	TGTGCCAGCAGCGTAGGGGACTACAATGAGCAGTTCTTC	CASSVGDYNEQFF
TRBV30	NA	19	TRBJ1-5	TRBD1	TGTGCCTGGAGTAACGGACAGGGCCTTTTGTCCGATAGCAATCAGCCCCAGCATTTT	CAWSNGQGLLSDSNQPQHF
TRBV10-1	NA	15	TRBJ2-3	NA	TGCGCCAGCAGTGATAAGATTCCTAGCACAGATACGCAGTATTTT	CASSDKIPSTDTQYF
TRBV11-2	few	16	TRBJ2-1	NA	TGTGCCAGCAGCTTAGGGCAGTACCCCTACCATAATGAGCAGTTCTTC	CASSLGQYPYHNEQFF
TRBV7-8	few	15	TRBJ1-1	NA	TGTGCCAGCAGCACTACCCGTGGGGTAAACACTGAAGCTTTCTTT	CASSTTRGVNTEAFF
TRBV12-3/TRBV12-4	NA	12	TRBJ1-1	NA	TGTGCCAGCAGTTTTCAGGGGTCATTCGGCCTTTTT	CASSFQGSFGLF
TRBV2	NA	15	TRBJ2-3	NA	TGTGCCAGCATGGGTTGGGGGGACATCACAGATACGCAGTATTTT	CASMGWGDITDTQYF
TRBV6-5	NA	12	TRBJ1-6	NA	TGTGCCACCCTGGGACTAGTTTCACCCCTCCACTTT	CATLGLVSPLHF
TRBV27	NA	17	TRBJ2-3	NA	TGTGCCAGCAGTCCCCGCCGCAGAGGGATCGGCACAGATACGCAGTATTTT	CASSPRRRGIGTDTQYF
TRBV30	NA	14	TRBJ2-7	TRBD2	TGTGCCTCTACCTTAGCGGGGGGGCCCTACGAGCAGTACTTC	CASTLAGGPYEQYF
TRBV3-1/TRBV3-2	NA	15	TRBJ1-5	NA	TGTGCCAGCAGCCAAGGCGGAGGGAACAATCAGCCCCAGCATTTT	CASSQGGGNNQPQHF
TRBV2	NA	12	TRBJ1-5	NA	TGTGCCAGTCAAGGGGGGGCGCGGCCCCAGCATTTT	CASQGGARPQHF
TRBV7-9	NA	15	TRBJ2-5	NA	TGTGCCAGCAGCTTAGGTCCGGGCGGGCAAGAGACCCAGTACTTC	CASSLGPGGQETQYF
TRBV7-2	NA	14	TRBJ2-3	NA	TGTGCCAGCAGCTTGGCCCGCAGCACAGATACGCAGTATTTT	CASSLARSTDTQYF
TRBV28	NA	17	TRBJ1-3	NA	TGTGCCAGCAGTTTATCTTTGGGTGTGGGGTCTGGAAACACCATATATTTT	CASSLSLGVGSGNTIYF
TRBV2	NA	14	TRBJ1-2	TRBD1	TGTGCCAGCAGTGAAGACTGGGACAGGGGGGGCTACACCTTC	CASSEDWDRGGYTF
TRBV7-2	NA	14	TRBJ1-2	NA	TGTGCCAGCAGCCAATGGTCCGGGTCTCGTGGCTACACCTTC	CASSQWSGSRGYTF
TRBV24-1	NA	20	TRBJ2-1	TRBD2	TGTGCCACCAGTGGCGGCCCGGGACTAGCGGGATCCCTCGCCTACAATGAGCAGTTCTTC	CATSGGPGLAGSLAYNEQFF
TRBV3-1/TRBV3-2	NA	13	TRBJ2-3	NA	TGTGCCAGCAGCCAGACCAGCACAGATACGCAGTATTTT	CASSQTSTDTQYF
TRBV20-1	NA	17	TRBJ1-3	NA	TGCAGTGCTAGTCAACGGGGGAGAGGGGCCTCTGGAAACACCATATATTTT	CSASQRGRGASGNTIYF
TRBV4-1	NA	15	TRBJ2-1	NA	TGCGCCAGCAGGCTGGGGGGGGCCTCCTACAATGAGCAGTTCTTC	CASRLGGASYNEQFF
TRBV9	NA	14	TRBJ1-2	TRBD1	TGTGCCAGCAGCGCCGCAGGGGGACAGGGTGGCTACACCTTC	CASSAAGGQGGYTF
TRBV12-3/TRBV12-4	NA	13	TRBJ1-1	NA	TGTGCCAGCAGTTTAAAACAGTACACTGAAGCTTTCTTT	CASSLKQYTEAFF
TRBV11-3	NA	14	TRBJ2-1	NA	TGTGCCAGCAGCTTACAGGGACTCTACAATGAGCAGTTCTTC	CASSLQGLYNEQFF
TRBV18	NA	19	TRBJ2-7	TRBD2	TGTGCCAGCTCACCCAGACTAGCGGGGGCCGTAAGCCCCTCCTACGAGCAGTACTTC	CASSPRLAGAVSPSYEQYF
TRBV7-3	NA	15	TRBJ2-5	NA	TGTGCCAGCAGCTTAATGGCAGGGCTTGGAGAGACCCAGTACTTC	CASSLMAGLGETQYF
TRBV7-8	NA	14	TRBJ2-2	NA	TGTGCCAGCAGCCCCCAGGGAAACACCGGGGAGCTGTTTTTT	CASSPQGNTGELFF
TRBV30	NA	18	TRBJ1-5	TRBD1	TGTGCCTGGAGTGTGGAGACAGGGGCCCCTCTTAGCAATCAGCCCCAGCATTTT	CAWSVETGAPLSNQPQHF
TRBV7-7	NA	13	TRBJ1-1	NA	TGTGCTAGCAGCCCCTCGAGGGACACTGAAGCTTTCTTT	CASSPSRDTEAFF
TRBV19	NA	12	TRBJ1-1	NA	TGTGCCAGTACCTACGGACTTGATGAAGCTTTCTTT	CASTYGLDEAFF
TRBV20-1	NA	14	TRBJ2-1	TRBD2	TGCAGTGCTAGTGGGGCGGGAGACCTCAATGAGCAGTTCTTC	CSASGAGDLNEQFF
TRBV5-6	NA	15	TRBJ1-5	NA	TGTGCCAGCAGCTTGGACAGTGAGGCAGTTCAGCCCCAGCATTTT	CASSLDSEAVQPQHF
TRBV7-9	NA	14	TRBJ1-5	NA	TGTGCCAGCAGCTCGCAGGGGAACAATCAGCCCCAGCATTTT	CASSSQGNNQPQHF
TRBV6-5	NA	13	TRBJ1-2	TRBD1	TGTGCCAGCAGCCGCCTGACAGGGGAAGGCTACACCTTC	CASSRLTGEGYTF
TRBV21-1	NA	16	TRBJ2-6	NA	TGTGCCAGCAGCAAAGTATCGCGCTCTGGGGCCAACGTCCTGACTTTC	CASSKVSRSGANVLTF
TRBV7-8	NA	14	TRBJ1-4	NA	TGTGCCAGCAGCCGGGCCGGAAGGAATGAAAAACTGTTTTTT	CASSRAGRNEKLFF
TRBV6-2/TRBV6-3	NA	11	TRBJ1-2	NA	TGTGCCAGCAGTCAGAACTATGGCTACACCTTC	CASSQNYGYTF
TRBV6-6	NA	14	TRBJ1-3	TRBD1	TGTGCCAGCAGGGGGACAGGGGGTGGAAACACCATATATTTT	CASRGTGGGNTIYF
TRBV4-2	NA	14	TRBJ1-1	NA	TGTGCCAGCAGCCAAGTTGATCCGAACATTGAAGCTTTCTTT	CASSQVDPNIEAFF
TRBV3-1/TRBV3-2	NA	15	TRBJ1-6	NA	TGTGCCAGCAGCCAAGAGCTTGGTTGGGGTTCACCCCTCCACTTT	CASSQELGWGSPLHF
TRBV4-1	NA	14	TRBJ1-5	TRBD1	TGCGCCAGCAGCCAGAGGACAGGGGGTCAGCCCCAGCATTTT	CASSQRTGGQPQHF
TRBV6-2/TRBV6-3	once	15	TRBJ2-3	NA	TGTGCCAGCAGTTATACGAAAGCTAGCACAGATACGCAGTATTTT	CASSYTKASTDTQYF
TRBV6-5	NA	14	TRBJ2-7	TRBD1	TGTGCCAGCGCCGACAGGGGACGTTCCAGCGAGCAGTACTTC	CASADRGRSSEQYF
TRBV3-1/TRBV3-2	NA	13	TRBJ1-3	NA	TGTGCCAGCAGTGCAGCCTCTGGAAACACCATATATTTT	CASSAASGNTIYF
TRBV6-6	few	14	TRBJ1-4	NA	TGTGCCAGCAGATACGACAGGCTTAATGAAAAACTGTTTTTT	CASRYDRLNEKLFF
TRBV5-1	NA	14	TRBJ2-7	TRBD1	TGCGCCAGCAGCCAACGGACAGGAACCTACGAGCAGTACTTC	CASSQRTGTYEQYF
TRBV6-5	NA	13	TRBJ2-1	NA	TGTGCCAGCAGTTACCGGGACTCCCAAGAGCAGTTCTTC	CASSYRDSQEQFF
TRBV21-1	few	14	TRBJ2-5	NA	TGTGCCAGCAGCAAACGCAAACGGGGGGAGACCCAGTACTTC	CASSKRKRGETQYF
TRBV6-2/TRBV6-3	NA	17	TRBJ1-5	TRBD1	TGTGCCAGCAGTTACTCTAGGGGGCCCTCGGGCAATCAGCCCCAGCATTTT	CASSYSRGPSGNQPQHF
TRBV5-5	NA	15	TRBJ1-2	TRBD1	TGTGCCAGCAGCTCGGGACAGGGGCTGGACTATGGCTACACCTTC	CASSSGQGLDYGYTF
TRBV10-3	NA	15	TRBJ2-2	NA	TGTGCCATCAGTGAGAGGGGCTCGAACACCGGGGAGCTGTTTTTT	CAISERGSNTGELFF
TRBV28	NA	12	TRBJ1-1	NA	TGTGCCACTTTATCCCGCTTAAAGGAAGCTTTCTTT	CATLSRLKEAFF
TRBV5-6	NA	10	TRBJ1-1	NA	TGTGCCAGCCCGGACGCTGAAGCTTTCTTT	CASPDAEAFF
TRBV9	NA	14	TRBJ1-1	NA	TGTGCCAGCAGCGTAGTGTCGACGGGACCTGAAGCTTTCTTT	CASSVVSTGPEAFF
TRBV2	NA	12	TRBJ2-5	NA	TGTGCCAGCAGTCAACAAACAGAGACCCAGTACTTC	CASSQQTETQYF
TRBV7-9	NA	13	TRBJ2-1	NA	TGTGCCAGCAGCGTCGGACCGTACAATGAGCAGTTCTTC	CASSVGPYNEQFF
TRBV6-5	NA	14	TRBJ1-2	NA	TGTGCCAGCAGGGGAGAATTGACTAACTATGGCTACACCTTC	CASRGELTNYGYTF
TRBV19	NA	16	TRBJ1-5	TRBD1	TGTGCCAGTAGTCCGGGGCACGGGACAGGGGTCCAGCCCCAGCATTTT	CASSPGHGTGVQPQHF
TRBV11-3	NA	15	TRBJ2-1	TRBD2	TGTGCCAGCAGCCCCACCAGCGGGAGATACAATGAGCAGTTCTTC	CASSPTSGRYNEQFF